The 15 T cell receptor beta chains below all came from one sample that was sequenced in a study of cytomegalovirus exposure and HLA in healthy donors. The PCR employed 60 Vbeta primers together with 13 Jbeta primers. Here immunoSEQ multiplex PCR was the method, and the copy in TCRdb shows in-frame clones only, minus some. The sample consists of about 190,000 clones, roughly four fifths of them appearing once. Input material: PBMCs. The receptors shown here come from a woman younger than 45 in good health and CMV-seropositive.

This chain uses TRBV7-9 with TRBJ2-1; a weak D match, TRBD2 (6 bases). V gave up 7 bases and J gave up 9 bases, with 16 bases separating them. CDR3 length equals 13 residues. Germline V CDR1 and CDR2: SEHNR, FQNEAQ (reference sequence). CDR3 amino acids: CASNMGGSGEQFF. The CDR3 region has the DNA TGTGCCAGCAACATGGGGGGATCCGGTGAGCAGTTCTTC.

For this clone: The sample has other DNA sequences that encode this CDR3 too. The chain joins TRBV7-2 to TRBJ1-5; D possibly corresponds to TRBD1 (6 bases). V was clipped by 4 bases and J by 2 bases, with 6 bases between them. This CDR3 is 13 amino acids long. The V gene's germline CDR1 is SGHTA and CDR2 FQGNSA. CDR3 in DNA: TGTGCCAGCAGCTACAGGGGCAATCAGCCCCAGCATTTT. This gives the protein CASSYRGNQPQHF.

The chain uses TRBV6-1 and TRBJ1-5; 7 bases map to TRBD1. The CDR3 spans 14 residues. After removal of 3 bases from V and 2 bases from J, the junction contained 1 base not matched to a gene. The germline V gene has CDR1 MNHNS and CDR2 SASEGT. Here the CDR3 DNA reads TGTGCCAGCAGTGATCAGGGGGGCAATCAGCCCCAGCATTTT. Residues: CASSDQGGNQPQHF.

The chain is built from TRBV29-1 and TRBJ1-2; D remains unclear. The CDR3 extends over 12 amino acids. Trimming shortened V by 3 bases and J by 5 bases, and 10 bases separated the two germline ends. Germline V gene lookup returns CDR1 SQVTM and CDR2 ANQGSEA. CDR3 nucleotide sequence: TGCAGCGTTGAGCCAGGAAGGTATGGCTACACCTTC. As protein: CSVEPGRYGYTF.

V gene TRBV6-5 combines with J gene TRBJ1-1; D is ambiguous. CDR3 size: 15 residues. Trimming took off 2 bases at V and 11 bases at J, with 21 bases between the two ends. Germline V CDR1 and CDR2: MNHEY, SVGAGI. CDR3 DNA sequence: TGTGCCAGCAGTTACGTTTCAGGCGGGGTCGGCACGGCTTTCTTT. Amino acid sequence: CASSYVSGGVGTAFF.

This clone was counted between two and nine times. The chain recombines TRBV19 with TRBJ1-5; D might be TRBD1 (5 bases). Germline CDR1 LNHDA, CDR2 SQIVND (reference sequence). The CDR3 spans 13 residues. V was clipped by 2 bases and J by 5 bases, with 7 bases between them. Written as DNA, the CDR3 is TGTGCCAGTAGTATACAGGGCGATCAGCCCCAGCATTTT. It encodes CASSIQGDQPQHF.

CDR3: CASSLESGSYNEQFF. CDR3 in DNA: TGTGCCAGCAGCTTAGAAAGCGGGAGTTACAATGAGCAGTTCTTC. The chain employs TRBV7-7 and TRBJ2-1, with 8 bases aligning to TRBD2. V gave up 1 base and J gave up 4 bases; unmatched junction bases: 3. Per germline, CDR1 SSHAT and CDR2 FNYEAQ (reference sequence). The CDR3 totals 15 residues.

The chain is built from TRBV2 and TRBJ2-7; possible D gene TRBD1, 6 bases. The CDR3 runs 14 residues. The ends were cut back, 5 bases at V and 6 bases at J, with 17 bases in the middle. Per the germline V gene, CDR1 is SNHLY and CDR2 is FYNNEI. The CDR3 DNA reads as TGTGCCAGCAGTCTCACAGGGCCCTCGGGCGAGCAGTACTTC. It is translated as CASSLTGPSGEQYF.

The chain has TRBV11-3 and TRBJ2-3, with D tentatively TRBD2 (5 bases). The CDR3 is 15 residues long. V was clipped by 2 bases and J by 5 bases, with 14 bases between them. The germline gives CDR1 SGHNT, CDR2 YENEEA. In DNA, the CDR3 is TGTGCCAGCAGCTTATCGGCGCAGGCGGGAGATACGCAGTATTTT. This translates into CASSLSAQAGDTQYF.

The rearrangement uses TRBV13 and TRBJ1-1; 9 nucleotides line up with TRBD1. This CDR3 contains 15 residues. J lost 1 base, V lost 1 base, and 1 base had no gene match. Germline assignment: CDR1 PRHDT and CDR2 FYEKMQ (reference sequence). CDR3 nucleotides: TGTGCCAGCAGCTTAGAGGGACAGGGGAACACTGAAGCTTTCTTT. Amino acids: CASSLEGQGNTEAFF. Full variable domain (remainder filled in from reference TRBV13 and TRBJ1-1): AAGVIQSPRHLIKEKRETATLKCYPIPRHDTVYWYQQGPGQDPQFLISFYEKMQSDKGSIPDRFSAQQFSDYHSELNMSSLELGDSALYFCASSLEGQGNTEAFFGQGTRLTVV.

This chain links TRBV4-1 with TRBJ1-4; D may be TRBD1 (5 bases). Germline lookup yields CDR1 MGHRA and CDR2 YSYEKL. V was pared by 0 bases and J by 0 bases, with 11 bases between. The CDR3 is 17 amino acids. CDR3 protein: CASSQDRSTATNEKLFF. The DNA of the CDR3 is TGCGCCAGCAGCCAAGATAGATCGACAGCAACTAATGAAAAACTGTTTTTT.

The rearrangement links TRBV7-6 to TRBJ1-1; possible D gene TRBD1, 5 bases. Trimming left V 0 bases short and J 3 bases short, with 11 bases between. The CDR3 runs to 15 residues. Per germline, CDR1 SGHVS and CDR2 FNYEAQ. The CDR3 reads CASSLAQAPYTEAFF. The CDR3 DNA is TGTGCCAGCAGCTTAGCACAGGCCCCTTACACTGAAGCTTTCTTT. Complete variable domain (other parts from reference TRBV7-6 and TRBJ1-1): GAGVSQSPRYKVTKRGQDVALRCDPISGHVSLYWYRQALGQGPEFLTYFNYEAQQDKSGLPNDRFSAERPEGSISTLTIQRTEQRDSAMYRCASSLAQAPYTEAFFGQGTRLTVV.

The CDR3 spells CASSFRNVNYGYTF. In DNA form, the CDR3 reads TGTGCCAGCAGTTTCAGAAACGTTAACTATGGCTACACCTTC. The gene calls are TRBV27 and TRBJ1-2, with D uncertain. Germline loops: CDR1 MNHEY, CDR2 SMNVEV (reference sequence). CDR3 length equals 14 residues. The ends were cut back, 3 bases at V and 1 base at J, with 9 bases in the middle.

Here the CDR3 DNA reads TGTGCCAGCAGTCCCCCCCATGCAGGGTTCTCCTACGAGCAGTACTTC. Translated: CASSPPHAGFSYEQYF. The genes are TRBV6-6 and TRBJ2-7; D perhaps matches TRBD1 (5 bases). CDR3 length equals 16 residues. Trimming stripped 5 bases from V and 0 bases from J, with 17 bases between. Germline CDR1 and CDR2: MNHNY and SVGAGI (reference sequence).

The chain is built from TRBV25-1 and TRBJ2-7; D remains unclear. Trimming shortened V by 3 bases and J by 0 bases, and 6 bases separated the two germline ends. This CDR3 spans 13 amino acids. The germline V gene encodes CDR1 MGHDK and CDR2 SYGVNS. The CDR3 DNA reads TGTGCCAGCAGTGATGGCAACTCCTACGAGCAGTACTTC. Encoded protein: CASSDGNSYEQYF.